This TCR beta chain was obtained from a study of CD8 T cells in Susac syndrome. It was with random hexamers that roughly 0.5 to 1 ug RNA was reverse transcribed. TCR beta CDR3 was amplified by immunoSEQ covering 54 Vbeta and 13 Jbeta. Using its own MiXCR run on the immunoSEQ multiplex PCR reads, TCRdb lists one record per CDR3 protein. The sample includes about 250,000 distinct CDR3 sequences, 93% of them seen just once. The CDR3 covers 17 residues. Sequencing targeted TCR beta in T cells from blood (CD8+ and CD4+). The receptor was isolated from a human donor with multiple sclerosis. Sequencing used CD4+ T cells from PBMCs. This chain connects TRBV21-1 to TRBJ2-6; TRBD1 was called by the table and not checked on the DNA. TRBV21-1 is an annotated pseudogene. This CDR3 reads CASSQGVQGAEANVLTF. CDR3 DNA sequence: TGTGCCAGCAGCCAAGGGGTACAGGGAGCCGAGGCCAACGTCCTGACTTTC.